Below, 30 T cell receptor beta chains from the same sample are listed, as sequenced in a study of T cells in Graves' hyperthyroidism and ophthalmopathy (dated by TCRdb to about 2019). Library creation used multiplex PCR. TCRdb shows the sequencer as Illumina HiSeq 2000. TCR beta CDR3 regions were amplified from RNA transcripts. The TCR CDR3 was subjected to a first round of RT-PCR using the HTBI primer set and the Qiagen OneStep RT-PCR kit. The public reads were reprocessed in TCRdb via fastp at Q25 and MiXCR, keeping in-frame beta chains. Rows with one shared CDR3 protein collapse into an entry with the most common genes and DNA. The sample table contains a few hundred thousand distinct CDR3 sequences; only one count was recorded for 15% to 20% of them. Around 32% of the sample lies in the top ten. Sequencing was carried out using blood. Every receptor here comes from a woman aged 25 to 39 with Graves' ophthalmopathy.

This CDR3 is CASTDPRWGTGELFF. The CDR3 DNA reads as TGTGCCAGCACTGACCCACGGTGGGGCACCGGGGAGCTGTTTTTT. V and J are TRBV27 and TRBJ2-2; D remains ambiguous. V was cut by 7 bases and J by 4 bases, with 16 bases left in between. The germline gives CDR1 MNHEY, CDR2 SMNVEV (reference sequence). The CDR3 contains 15 residues.

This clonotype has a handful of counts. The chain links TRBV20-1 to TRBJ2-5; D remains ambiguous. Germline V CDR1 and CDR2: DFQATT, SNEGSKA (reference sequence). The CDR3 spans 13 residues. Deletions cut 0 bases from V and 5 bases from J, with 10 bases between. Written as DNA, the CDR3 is TGCAGTGCTAGAGAAAGGAGTCGGGAGACCCAGTACTTC. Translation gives CSARERSRETQYF.

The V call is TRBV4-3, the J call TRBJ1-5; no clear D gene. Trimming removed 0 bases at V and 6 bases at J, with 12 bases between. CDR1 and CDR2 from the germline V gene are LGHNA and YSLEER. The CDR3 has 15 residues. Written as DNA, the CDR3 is TGCGCCAGCAGCCAAGATCGTGGAGCTGGTCAGCCCCAGCATTTT. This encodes CASSQDRGAGQPQHF.

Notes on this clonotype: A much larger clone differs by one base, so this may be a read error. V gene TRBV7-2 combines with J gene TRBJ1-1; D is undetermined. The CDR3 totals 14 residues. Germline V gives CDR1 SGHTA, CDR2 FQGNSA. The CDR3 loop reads CASSNLGGYTEASF. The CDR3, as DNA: TGTGCCAGCAGCAACCTGGGAGGCTACACTGAAGCTTCCTTT.

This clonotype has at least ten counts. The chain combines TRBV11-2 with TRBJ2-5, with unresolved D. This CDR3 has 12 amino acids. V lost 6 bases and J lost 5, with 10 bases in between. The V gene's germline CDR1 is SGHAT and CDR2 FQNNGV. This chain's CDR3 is CASSLLRETQYF. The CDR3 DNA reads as TGTGCCAGCAGTTTACTACGGGAGACCCAGTACTTC. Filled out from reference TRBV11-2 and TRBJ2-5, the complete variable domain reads EAGVAQSPRYKIIEKRQSVAFWCNPISGHATLYWYQQILGQGPKLLIQFQNNGVVDDSQLPKDRFSAERLKGVDSTLKIQPAKLEDSAVYLCASSLLRETQYFGPGTRLLVL.

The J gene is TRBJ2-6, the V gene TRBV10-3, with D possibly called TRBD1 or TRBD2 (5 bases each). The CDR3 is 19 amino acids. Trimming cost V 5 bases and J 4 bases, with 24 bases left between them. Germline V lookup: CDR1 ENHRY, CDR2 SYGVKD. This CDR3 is CAISPLAGQGRRGANVLTF. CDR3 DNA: TGTGCCATCAGTCCTCTAGCTGGGCAGGGCCGTAGGGGGGCCAACGTCCTGACTTTC.

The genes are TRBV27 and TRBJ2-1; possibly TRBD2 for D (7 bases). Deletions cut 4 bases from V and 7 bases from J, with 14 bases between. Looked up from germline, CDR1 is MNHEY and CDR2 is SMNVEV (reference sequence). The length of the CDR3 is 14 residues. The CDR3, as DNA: TGTGCCAGCAGTTGGGGGGGAGGGGGGAATGAGCAGTTCTTC. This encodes CASSWGGGGNEQFF.

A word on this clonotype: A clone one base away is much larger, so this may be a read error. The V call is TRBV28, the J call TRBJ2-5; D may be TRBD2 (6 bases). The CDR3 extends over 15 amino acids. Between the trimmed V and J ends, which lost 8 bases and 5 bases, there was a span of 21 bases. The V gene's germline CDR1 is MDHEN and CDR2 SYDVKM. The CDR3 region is CASVDATGRGETQYF. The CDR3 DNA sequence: TGTGCCAGCGTCGATGCAACTGGCCGGGGGGAGACCCAGTACTTC. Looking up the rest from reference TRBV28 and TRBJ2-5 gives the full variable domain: DVKVTQSSRYLVKRTGEKVFLECVQDMDHENMFWYRQDPGLGLRLIYFSYDVKMKEKGDIPEGYSVSREKKERFSLILESASTNQTSMYLCASVDATGRGETQYFGPGTRLLVL.

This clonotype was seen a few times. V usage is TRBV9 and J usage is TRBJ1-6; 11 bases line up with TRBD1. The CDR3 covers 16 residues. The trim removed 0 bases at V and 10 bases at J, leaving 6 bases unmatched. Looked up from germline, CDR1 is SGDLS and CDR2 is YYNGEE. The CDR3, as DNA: TGTGCCAGCAGCGTAGAAGGGGGACAGGGGGACTCACCCCTCCACTTT. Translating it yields CASSVEGGQGDSPLHF.

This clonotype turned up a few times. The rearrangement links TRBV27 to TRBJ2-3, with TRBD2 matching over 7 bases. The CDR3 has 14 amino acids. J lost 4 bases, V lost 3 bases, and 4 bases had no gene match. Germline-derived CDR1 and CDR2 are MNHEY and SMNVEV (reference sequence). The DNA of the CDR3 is TGTGCCAGCAGTTTCATCGGGAGGTCAGATACGCAGTATTTT. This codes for CASSFIGRSDTQYF.

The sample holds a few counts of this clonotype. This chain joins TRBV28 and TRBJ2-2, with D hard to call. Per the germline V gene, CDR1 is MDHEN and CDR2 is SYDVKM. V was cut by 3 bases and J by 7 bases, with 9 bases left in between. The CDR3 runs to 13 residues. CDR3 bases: TGTGCCAGCAGTTTGCGGTGGGGCGGGGAGCTGTTTTTT. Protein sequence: CASSLRWGGELFF.

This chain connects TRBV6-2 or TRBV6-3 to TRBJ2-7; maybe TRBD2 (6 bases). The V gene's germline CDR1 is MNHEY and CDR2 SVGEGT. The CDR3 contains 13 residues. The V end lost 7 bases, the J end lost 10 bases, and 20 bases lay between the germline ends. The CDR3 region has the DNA TGTGCCAGCACCAATGGGAGCCCTAGCGACCAGTACTTC. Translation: CASTNGSPSDQYF.

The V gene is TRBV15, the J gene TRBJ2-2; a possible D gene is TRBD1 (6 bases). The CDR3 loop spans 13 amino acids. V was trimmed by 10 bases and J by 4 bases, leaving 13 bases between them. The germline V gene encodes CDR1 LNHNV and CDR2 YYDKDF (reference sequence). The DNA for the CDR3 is TGTGCCATCCCAGGGGTGATCACCGGGGAGCTGTTTTTT. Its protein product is CAIPGVITGELFF.

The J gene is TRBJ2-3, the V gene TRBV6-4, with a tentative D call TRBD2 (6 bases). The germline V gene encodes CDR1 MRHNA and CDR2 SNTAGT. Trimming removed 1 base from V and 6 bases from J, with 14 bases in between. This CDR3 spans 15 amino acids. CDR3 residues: CASSDLGRRGDTQYF. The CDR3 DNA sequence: TGTGCCAGCAGTGACTTGGGCAGGCGGGGCGATACGCAGTATTTT.

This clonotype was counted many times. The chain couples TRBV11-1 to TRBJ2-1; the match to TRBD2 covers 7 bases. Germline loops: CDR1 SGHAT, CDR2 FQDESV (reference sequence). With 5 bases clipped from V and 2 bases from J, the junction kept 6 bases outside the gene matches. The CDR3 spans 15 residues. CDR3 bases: TGTGCCAGCAGCGGCCTAGCGGCTGCCTACAATGAGCAGTTCTTC. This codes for CASSGLAAAYNEQFF.

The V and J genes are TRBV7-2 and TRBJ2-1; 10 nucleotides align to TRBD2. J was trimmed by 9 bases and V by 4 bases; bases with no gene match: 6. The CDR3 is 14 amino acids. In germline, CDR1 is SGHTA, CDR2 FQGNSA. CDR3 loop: CASSSGLASTEQFF. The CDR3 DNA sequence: TGTGCCAGCAGCTCGGGACTAGCGAGTACTGAGCAGTTCTTC.

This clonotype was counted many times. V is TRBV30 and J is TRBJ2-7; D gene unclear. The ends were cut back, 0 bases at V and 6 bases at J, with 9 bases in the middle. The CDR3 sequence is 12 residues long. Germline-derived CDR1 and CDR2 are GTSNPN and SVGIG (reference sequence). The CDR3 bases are TGTGCCTGGAGTGTCCCTAGTGTCGAGCAGTACTTC. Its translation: CAWSVPSVEQYF.

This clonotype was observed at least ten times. The CDR3 protein is CAWSVGDIQYF. CDR3 bases: TGTGCCTGGAGTGTAGGTGACATTCAGTACTTC. The chain has TRBV30 and TRBJ2-4; D gene ambiguous. Germline lookup yields CDR1 GTSNPN and CDR2 SVGIG (reference sequence). The ends were cut back, 0 bases at V and 8 bases at J, with 5 bases in the middle. This CDR3 is built from 11 residues.

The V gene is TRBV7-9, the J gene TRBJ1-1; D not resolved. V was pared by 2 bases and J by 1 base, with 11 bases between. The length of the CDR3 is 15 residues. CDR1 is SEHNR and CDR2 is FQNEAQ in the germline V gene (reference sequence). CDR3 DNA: TGTGCCAGCAGCTTACGTAGACAAGAGAACACTGAAGCTTTCTTT. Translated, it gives CASSLRRQENTEAFF.

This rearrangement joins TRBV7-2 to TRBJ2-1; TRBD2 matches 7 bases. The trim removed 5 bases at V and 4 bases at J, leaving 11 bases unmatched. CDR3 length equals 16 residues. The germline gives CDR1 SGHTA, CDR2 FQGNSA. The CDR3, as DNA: TGTGCCAGCAGCCCAGGACTAGTGGGAGGTTACAATGAGCAGTTCTTC. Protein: CASSPGLVGGYNEQFF.

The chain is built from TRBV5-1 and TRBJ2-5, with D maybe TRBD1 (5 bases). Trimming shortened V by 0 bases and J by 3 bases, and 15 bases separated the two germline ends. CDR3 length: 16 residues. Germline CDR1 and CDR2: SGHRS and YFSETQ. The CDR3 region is CASSLGSGKKEETQYF. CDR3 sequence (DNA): TGCGCCAGCAGCTTGGGTTCAGGGAAGAAAGAAGAGACCCAGTACTTC.

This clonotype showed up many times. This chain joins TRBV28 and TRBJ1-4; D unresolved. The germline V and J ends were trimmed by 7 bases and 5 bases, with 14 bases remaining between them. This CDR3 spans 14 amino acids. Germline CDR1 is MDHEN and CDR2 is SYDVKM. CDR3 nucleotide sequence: TGTGCCAGCACCTGGGGAGCCGAAAATGAAAAACTGTTTTTT. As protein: CASTWGAENEKLFF.

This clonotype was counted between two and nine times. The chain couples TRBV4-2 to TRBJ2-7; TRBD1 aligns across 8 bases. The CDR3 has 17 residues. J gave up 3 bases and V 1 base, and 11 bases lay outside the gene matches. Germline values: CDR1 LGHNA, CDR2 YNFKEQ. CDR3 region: CASSQGGTGGVNYEQYF. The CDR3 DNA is TGTGCCAGCAGCCAAGGGGGGACAGGTGGCGTCAACTACGAGCAGTACTTC.

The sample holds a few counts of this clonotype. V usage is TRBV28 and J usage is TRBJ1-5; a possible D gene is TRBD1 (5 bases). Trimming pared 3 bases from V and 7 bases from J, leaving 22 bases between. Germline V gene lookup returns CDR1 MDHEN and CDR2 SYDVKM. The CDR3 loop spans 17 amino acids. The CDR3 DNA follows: TGTGCCAGCAGTTTTACCCCCTCCCAGGGTTGGGACCAGCCCCAGCATTTT. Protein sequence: CASSFTPSQGWDQPQHF.

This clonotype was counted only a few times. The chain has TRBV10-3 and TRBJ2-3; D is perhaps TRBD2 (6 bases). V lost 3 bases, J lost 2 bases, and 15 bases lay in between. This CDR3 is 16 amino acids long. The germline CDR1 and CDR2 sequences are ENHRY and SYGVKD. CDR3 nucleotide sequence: TGTGCCATCAGTGATTGGATTCGGGGGTACACAGATACGCAGTATTTT. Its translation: CAISDWIRGYTDTQYF.

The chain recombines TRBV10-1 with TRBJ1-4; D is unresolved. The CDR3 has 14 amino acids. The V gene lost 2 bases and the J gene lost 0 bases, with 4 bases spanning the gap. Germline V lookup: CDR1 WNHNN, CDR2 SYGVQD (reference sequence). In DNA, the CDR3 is TGCGCCAGCAGTGAGGATTCAACTAATGAAAAACTGTTTTTT. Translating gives CASSEDSTNEKLFF.

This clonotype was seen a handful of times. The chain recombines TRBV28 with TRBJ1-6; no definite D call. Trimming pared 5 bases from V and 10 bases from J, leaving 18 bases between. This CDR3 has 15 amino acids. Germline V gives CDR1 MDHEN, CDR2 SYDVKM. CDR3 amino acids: CASSPKQWGSSPLHF. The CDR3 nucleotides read TGTGCCAGCAGTCCTAAGCAGTGGGGTTCATCACCCCTCCACTTT. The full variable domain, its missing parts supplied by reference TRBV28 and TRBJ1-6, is DVKVTQSSRYLVKRTGEKVFLECVQDMDHENMFWYRQDPGLGLRLIYFSYDVKMKEKGDIPEGYSVSREKKERFSLILESASTNQTSMYLCASSPKQWGSSPLHFGNGTRLTVT.

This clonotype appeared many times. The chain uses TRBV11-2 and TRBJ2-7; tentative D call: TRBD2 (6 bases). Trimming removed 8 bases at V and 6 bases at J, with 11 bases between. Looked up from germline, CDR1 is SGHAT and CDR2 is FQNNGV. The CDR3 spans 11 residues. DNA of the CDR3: TGTGCCAGCGGAGGGCCGGGCGAGCAGTACTTC. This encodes CASGGPGEQYF.

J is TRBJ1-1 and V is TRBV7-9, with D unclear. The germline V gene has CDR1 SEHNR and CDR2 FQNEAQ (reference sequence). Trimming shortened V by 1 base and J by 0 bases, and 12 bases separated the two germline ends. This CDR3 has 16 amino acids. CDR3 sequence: CASSLDGVGMNTEAFF. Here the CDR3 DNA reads TGTGCCAGCAGCTTAGACGGAGTGGGAATGAACACTGAAGCTTTCTTT. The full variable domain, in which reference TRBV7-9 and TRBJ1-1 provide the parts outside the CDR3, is DTGVSQNPRHKITKRGQNVTFRCDPISEHNRLYWYRQTLGQGPEFLTYFQNEAQLEKSRLLSDRFSAERPKGSFSTLEIQRTEQGDSAMYLCASSLDGVGMNTEAFFGQGTRLTVV.

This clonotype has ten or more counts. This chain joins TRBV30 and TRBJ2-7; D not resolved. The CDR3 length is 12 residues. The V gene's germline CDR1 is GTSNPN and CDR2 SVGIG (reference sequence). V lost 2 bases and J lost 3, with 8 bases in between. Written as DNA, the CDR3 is TGTGCCTGGAGTCGACACGGCTACGAGCAGTACTTC. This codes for CAWSRHGYEQYF.